Below, one T cell receptor (beta chain) is given with its context. What it recognizes is unknown. The CDR3 covers 15 residues. V was clipped by 1 base and J by 4 bases, with 14 bases between them. Germline loops: CDR1 DFQATT, CDR2 SNEGSKA (reference sequence). This record comes from a study of post-analysis software for immune sequencing data. Study observations and caveats: Controls showed significantly higher normalized Chao1 diversity than did multiple sclerosis patients. Comparison of patients with controls showed 4 to 6 TRBV segments more frequent in patients, TRBV5-6, TRBV5-1 and TRBV20-1 among them.

Unique molecular identifiers tagged the TCR beta cDNA libraries. TCRdb fed the PCR reads into MiXCR, producing one record per CDR3 protein. The profile covers 600,000 to 700,000 distinct CDR3 sequences, with 59% appearing a single time and 11% taken by the ten largest. Material for sequencing was blood. The chain has TRBV20-1 and TRBJ2-1; D is perhaps TRBD2 (6 bases). This clonotype originated in a girl between 2 and 10 years old with multiple sclerosis. The CDR3 protein is CSARGGLGWYNEQFF. The CDR3, as DNA: TGCAGTGCTAGAGGGGGACTCGGATGGTACAATGAGCAGTTCTTC.